A single sample gave rise to the 16 T cell receptor beta chains below, sequenced in a study of OX40 agonist ivuxolimab in advanced cancers. Clones were read by immunoSEQ multiplex PCR, and TCRdb kept only the in-frame ones, dropping some. The table shows some 80,000 clones, with around 92% occurring only once. Here the sequenced sample was CD4+ or CD8+ T cells sorted from blood, taken in a trial of the OX40 agonist ivuxolimab. These receptors were obtained from an adult with an advanced solid tumor such as melanoma, head and neck, liver or kidney cancer.

The V gene is TRBV4-1, the J gene TRBJ2-7, with D possibly matching TRBD2 (6 bases). This CDR3 has 15 amino acids. The V end lost 5 bases, the J end lost 9 bases, and 23 bases lay between the germline ends. Germline V lookup: CDR1 MGHRA, CDR2 YSYEKL. The CDR3 DNA is TGCGCCAGCAGCTTAGGGGCTTTCGGGGAGGAGGGGCAGTACTTC. Encoded protein: CASSLGAFGEEGQYF.

The CDR3, as DNA: TGTGCCACGACAGGGCCATCCTACGAGCAGTACTTC. Protein: CATTGPSYEQYF. This chain links TRBV11-2 with TRBJ2-7, with TRBD1 identical over 7 bases. V shed 10 bases and J 1 base; nucleotides not matched to a gene: 4. The CDR3 sequence is 12 residues long. From germline, CDR1 is SGHAT and CDR2 FQNNGV.

This chain links TRBV7-6 with TRBJ2-3; D remains ambiguous. Germline V gene sequence: CDR1 SGHVS, CDR2 FNYEAQ. The CDR3 consists of 13 residues. Deletions cut 5 bases from V and 6 bases from J, with 12 bases between. In DNA form, the CDR3 reads TGTGCCAGCAGCCCTGGGCTCGCGGATACGCAGTATTTT. It is translated as CASSPGLADTQYF.

The V and J genes are TRBV5-1 and TRBJ2-3, with 8 bases aligning to TRBD2. Losses at the gene ends were 2 bases for V and 2 bases for J; bases not matched to a gene: 4. The CDR3 is made up of 15 amino acids. Germline CDR1 is SGHRS and CDR2 is YFSETQ. The CDR3 DNA reads as TGCGCCAGCAGCTTCCCAGCGGGGGCCACAGATACGCAGTATTTT. It codes for CASSFPAGATDTQYF.

The J gene is TRBJ1-1, the V gene TRBV12-5; D may be TRBD1 (5 bases). The germline gives CDR1 LGHNT, CDR2 FRNRAP. This CDR3 is 18 amino acids long. The V end was cut by 4 bases, the J end by 3 bases, with 24 bases between. The CDR3 DNA reads as TGTGCTAGTGGTTCGCCAGGGCAAAAACGGTTGGGAGACACTGAAGCTTTCTTT. It translates to CASGSPGQKRLGDTEAFF.

The gene calls are TRBV2 and TRBJ2-5; D is perhaps TRBD2 (5 bases). The V and J ends lost 9 bases and 5 bases respectively, with 13 bases between them. Germline loops: CDR1 SNHLY, CDR2 FYNNEI. CDR3 length equals 12 residues. The CDR3 reads CASTREPETQYF. CDR3 nucleotide sequence: TGTGCCAGTACTCGGGAACCGGAGACCCAGTACTTC.

The V call is TRBV12-5, the J call TRBJ2-1; no clear D. Germline CDR1 and CDR2: LGHNT and FRNRAP. V gave up 1 base and J gave up 2 bases, with 6 bases separating them. This CDR3 has 14 amino acids. For the CDR3, the DNA is TGTGCTAGTGGTTTGGGGGGTGCCTACAATGAGCAGTTCTTC. It specifies CASGLGGAYNEQFF.

This clone is a singleton in its sample. This sequence joins TRBV12-5 and TRBJ2-1, with a tentative D call TRBD1 (5 bases). This CDR3 is built from 13 residues. V lost 3 bases and J lost 9, with 12 bases in between. Germline V gene data show CDR1 as LGHNT and CDR2 as FRNRAP. CDR3 nucleotides: TGTGCTAGTGGTTTTACCAGGGTTGTTGAGCAGTTCTTC. Amino acids: CASGFTRVVEQFF.

This chain links TRBV10-3 with TRBJ2-5; 15 bases map to TRBD2. The V gene end was trimmed by 2 bases and the J gene end by 4 bases; junction bases not matched to a gene: 8. The CDR3 is made up of 18 amino acids. Germline CDR1 and CDR2: ENHRY and SYGVKD. The CDR3 region has the DNA TGTGCCATCAGTGAGACCTGGACTAGCGGGGGGGCCGGAGAGACCCAGTACTTC. It translates to CAISETWTSGGAGETQYF.

The rearrangement links TRBV14 to TRBJ2-7; D remains ambiguous. This CDR3 has 12 amino acids. From germline, CDR1 is SGHDN and CDR2 FVKESK. V gave up 5 bases and J gave up 0 bases, with 5 bases separating them. The CDR3 DNA is TGTGCCAGCAGCTACAGCTCCTACGAGCAGTACTTC. Translation: CASSYSSYEQYF.

This clone showed up just a few times. V and J are TRBV5-6 and TRBJ1-2, with D possibly TRBD1 on 6 matching bases. The CDR3 totals 13 residues. The V gene lost 4 bases and the J gene lost 4 bases, with 11 bases spanning the gap. The germline V gene has CDR1 SGHDT and CDR2 YYEEEE. CDR3 residues: CASSPGQTYGYTF. CDR3 DNA sequence: TGTGCCAGCAGCCCCGGACAGACCTATGGCTACACCTTC.

The CDR3 nucleotides are TGTGCCAGCAGCGATTCCTCTGGAAACACCATATATTTT. This translates into CASSDSSGNTIYF. The chain recombines TRBV9 with TRBJ1-3; D is undetermined. V was shortened by 3 bases and J by 0 bases, with 4 bases between the two germline ends. This CDR3 spans 13 amino acids. Germline CDR1 SGDLS, CDR2 YYNGEE.

The chain employs TRBV5-4 and TRBJ1-2; 7 bases map to TRBD1. The CDR3 has 15 residues. Germline V gene data show CDR1 as SGHNT and CDR2 as YYREEE (reference sequence). V lost 0 bases and J lost 2; bases outside the gene matches: 4. CDR3: CASSLADRANYGYTF. As DNA, the CDR3 is TGTGCCAGCAGCTTGGCCGACAGGGCCAACTATGGCTACACCTTC.

V is TRBV5-6 and J is TRBJ2-2, with TRBD1 as a possible D gene (6 bases). Germline lookup yields CDR1 SGHDT and CDR2 YYEEEE. The V and J ends lost 0 bases and 1 base respectively, with 10 bases between them. This CDR3 has 16 amino acids. CDR3 nucleotide sequence: TGTGCCAGCAGCTTGGGCGGCAGGGGGAACACCGGGGAGCTGTTTTTT. Protein product: CASSLGGRGNTGELFF.

The V call is TRBV27, the J call TRBJ2-7, with TRBD1 matching 8 bases. V was pared by 5 bases and J by 4 bases, with 7 bases of the junction left unmatched. Germline assignment: CDR1 MNHEY and CDR2 SMNVEV (reference sequence). The CDR3 is made up of 14 amino acids. CDR3 protein: CASSPDRVDYEQYF. Here the CDR3 DNA reads TGTGCCAGCAGTCCGGACAGGGTTGATTACGAGCAGTACTTC.

This sequence joins TRBV5-1 and TRBJ2-7; 11 bases are a match to TRBD2. CDR3 length: 14 amino acids. V dropped 2 bases and J dropped 3; count of bases not matched to a gene: 1. CDR1 and CDR2 (germline): SGHRS, YFSETQ. The CDR3 coding sequence is TGCGCCAGCAGCTTTAGCGGGGGGGGCTACGAGCAGTACTTC. Translated: CASSFSGGGYEQYF.